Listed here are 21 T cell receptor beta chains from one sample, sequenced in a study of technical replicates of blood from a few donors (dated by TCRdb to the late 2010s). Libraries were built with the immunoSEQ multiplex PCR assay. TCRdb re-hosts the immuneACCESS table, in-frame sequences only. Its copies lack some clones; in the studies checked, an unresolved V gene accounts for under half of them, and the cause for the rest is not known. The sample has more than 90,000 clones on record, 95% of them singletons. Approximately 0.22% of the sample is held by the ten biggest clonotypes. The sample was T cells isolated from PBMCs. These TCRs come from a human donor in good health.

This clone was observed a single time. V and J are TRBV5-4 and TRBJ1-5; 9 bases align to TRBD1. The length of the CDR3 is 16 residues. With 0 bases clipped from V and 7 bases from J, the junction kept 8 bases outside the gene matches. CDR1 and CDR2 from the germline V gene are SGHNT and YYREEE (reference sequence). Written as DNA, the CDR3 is TGTGCCAGCAGCTTGGTGTGGGACAGGGATGAACAGCCCCAGCATTTT. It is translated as CASSLVWDRDEQPQHF.

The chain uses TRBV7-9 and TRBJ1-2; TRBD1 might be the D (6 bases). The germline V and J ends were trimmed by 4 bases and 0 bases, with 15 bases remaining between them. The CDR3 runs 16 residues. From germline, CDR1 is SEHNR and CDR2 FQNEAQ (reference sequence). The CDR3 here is CASSSGSGGSNYGYTF. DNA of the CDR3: TGTGCCAGCAGCTCAGGGAGCGGGGGCTCTAACTATGGCTACACCTTC.

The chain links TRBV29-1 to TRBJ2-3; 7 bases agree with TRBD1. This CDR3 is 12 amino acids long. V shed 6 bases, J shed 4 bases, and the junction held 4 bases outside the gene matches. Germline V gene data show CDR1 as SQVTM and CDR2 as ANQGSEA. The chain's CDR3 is CSVPTGPDTQYF. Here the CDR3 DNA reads TGCAGCGTCCCGACAGGGCCAGATACGCAGTATTTT.

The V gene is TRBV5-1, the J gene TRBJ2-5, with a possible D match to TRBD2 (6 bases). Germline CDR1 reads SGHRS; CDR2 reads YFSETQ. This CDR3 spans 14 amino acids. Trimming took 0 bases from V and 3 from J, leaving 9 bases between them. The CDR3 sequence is CASSLVGGEETQYF. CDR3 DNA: TGCGCCAGCAGCTTGGTCGGGGGAGAAGAGACCCAGTACTTC.

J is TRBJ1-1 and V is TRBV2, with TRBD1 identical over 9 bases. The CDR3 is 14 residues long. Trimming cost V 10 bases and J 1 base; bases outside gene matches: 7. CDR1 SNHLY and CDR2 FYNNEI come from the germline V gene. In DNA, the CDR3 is TGTGCCACCGATACAGGGGGCCAGAACACTGAAGCTTTCTTT. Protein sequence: CATDTGGQNTEAFF.

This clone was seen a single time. Written as DNA, the CDR3 is TGTGCCAGCAGCTTAGCGGACAGGTACGAGCAGTACTTC. Its protein product is CASSLADRYEQYF. This chain connects TRBV11-1 to TRBJ2-7, with 7 bases lining up with TRBD1. This CDR3 is built from 13 residues. V lost 0 bases, J lost 4 bases, and 0 bases stayed unmatched. Germline values: CDR1 SGHAT, CDR2 FQDESV (reference sequence).

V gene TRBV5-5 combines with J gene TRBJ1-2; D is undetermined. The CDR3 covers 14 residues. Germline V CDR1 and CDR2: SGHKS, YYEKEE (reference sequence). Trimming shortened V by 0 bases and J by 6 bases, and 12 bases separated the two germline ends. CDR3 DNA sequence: TGTGCCAGCAGCTTGGTGGTGGCGGTGGATGGCTACACCTTC. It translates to CASSLVVAVDGYTF.

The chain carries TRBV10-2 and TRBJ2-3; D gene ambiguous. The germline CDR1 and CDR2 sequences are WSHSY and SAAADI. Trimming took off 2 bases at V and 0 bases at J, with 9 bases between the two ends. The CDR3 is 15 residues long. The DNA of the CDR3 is TGCGCCAGCAGTGAGAGCCTCGCTAGCACAGATACGCAGTATTTT. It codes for CASSESLASTDTQYF.

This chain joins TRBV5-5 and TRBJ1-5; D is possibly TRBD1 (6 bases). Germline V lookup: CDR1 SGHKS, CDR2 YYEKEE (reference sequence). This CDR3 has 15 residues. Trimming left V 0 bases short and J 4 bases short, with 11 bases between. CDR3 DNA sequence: TGTGCCAGCAGCTTGGGGGGGCGCGGGAATCAGCCCCAGCATTTT. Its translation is CASSLGGRGNQPQHF.

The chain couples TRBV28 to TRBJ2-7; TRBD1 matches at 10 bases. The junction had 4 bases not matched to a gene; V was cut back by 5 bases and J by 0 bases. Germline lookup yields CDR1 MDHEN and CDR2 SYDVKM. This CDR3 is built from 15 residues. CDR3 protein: CASSRTGGISYEQYF. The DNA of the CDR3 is TGTGCCAGCAGTCGGACAGGGGGAATCTCCTACGAGCAGTACTTC.

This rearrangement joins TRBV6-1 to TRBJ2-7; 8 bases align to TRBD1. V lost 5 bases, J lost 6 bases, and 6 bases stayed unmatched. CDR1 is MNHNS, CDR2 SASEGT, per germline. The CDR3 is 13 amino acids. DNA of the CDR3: TGTGCCAGCAGTTGGACAGGGCCCGGCGAGCAGTACTTC. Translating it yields CASSWTGPGEQYF.

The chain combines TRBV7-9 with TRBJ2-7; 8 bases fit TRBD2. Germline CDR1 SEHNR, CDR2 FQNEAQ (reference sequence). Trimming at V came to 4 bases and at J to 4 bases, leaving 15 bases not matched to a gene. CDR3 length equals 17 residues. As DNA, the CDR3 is TGTGCCAGCAGCTCCCTAATTCATAAGCGGGAGTTTTACGAGCAGTACTTC. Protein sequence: CASSSLIHKREFYEQYF.

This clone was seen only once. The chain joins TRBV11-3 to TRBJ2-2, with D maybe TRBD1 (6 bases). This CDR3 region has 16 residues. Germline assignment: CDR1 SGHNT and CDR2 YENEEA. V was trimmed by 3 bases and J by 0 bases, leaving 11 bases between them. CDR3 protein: CASSFGPGANTGELFF. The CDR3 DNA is TGTGCCAGCAGCTTTGGCCCAGGGGCGAACACCGGGGAGCTGTTTTTT.

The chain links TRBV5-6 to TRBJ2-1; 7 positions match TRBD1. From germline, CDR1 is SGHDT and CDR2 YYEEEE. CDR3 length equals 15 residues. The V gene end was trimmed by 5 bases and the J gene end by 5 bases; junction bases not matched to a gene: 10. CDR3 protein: CASRLKGAADNEQFF. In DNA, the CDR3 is TGTGCCAGCAGATTGAAGGGGGCGGCGGACAATGAGCAGTTCTTC. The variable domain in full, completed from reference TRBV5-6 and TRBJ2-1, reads DAGVTQSPTHLIKTRGQQVTLRCSPKSGHDTVSWYQQALGQGPQFIFQYYEEEERQRGNFPDRFSGHQFPNYSSELNVNALLLGDSALYLCASRLKGAADNEQFFGPGTRLTVL.

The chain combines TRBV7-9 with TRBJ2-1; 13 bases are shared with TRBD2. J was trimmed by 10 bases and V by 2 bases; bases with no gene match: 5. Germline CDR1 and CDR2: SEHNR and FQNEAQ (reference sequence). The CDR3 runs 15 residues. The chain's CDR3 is CASSLPGTSGVEQFF. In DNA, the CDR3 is TGTGCCAGCAGCTTACCCGGGACTAGCGGGGTCGAGCAGTTCTTC.

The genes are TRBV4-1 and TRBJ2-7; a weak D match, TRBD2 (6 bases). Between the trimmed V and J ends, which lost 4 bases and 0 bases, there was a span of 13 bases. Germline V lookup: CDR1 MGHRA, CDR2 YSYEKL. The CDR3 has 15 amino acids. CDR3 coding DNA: TGCGCCAGCAGCCGCGGGACGGGACTCTCCTACGAGCAGTACTTC. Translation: CASSRGTGLSYEQYF.

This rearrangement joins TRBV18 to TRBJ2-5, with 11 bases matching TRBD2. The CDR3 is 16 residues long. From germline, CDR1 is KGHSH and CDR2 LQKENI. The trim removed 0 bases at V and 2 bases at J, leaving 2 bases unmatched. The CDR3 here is CASSPPGLAAQETQYF. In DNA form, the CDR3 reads TGTGCCAGCTCACCACCGGGACTAGCGGCTCAAGAGACCCAGTACTTC.

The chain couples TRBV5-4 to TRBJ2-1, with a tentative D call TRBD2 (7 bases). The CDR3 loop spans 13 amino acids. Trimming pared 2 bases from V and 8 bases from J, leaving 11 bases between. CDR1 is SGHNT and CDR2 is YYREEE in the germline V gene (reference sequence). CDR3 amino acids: CASSLGGGYEQFF. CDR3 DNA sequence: TGTGCCAGCAGCTTAGGGGGAGGGTATGAGCAGTTCTTC.

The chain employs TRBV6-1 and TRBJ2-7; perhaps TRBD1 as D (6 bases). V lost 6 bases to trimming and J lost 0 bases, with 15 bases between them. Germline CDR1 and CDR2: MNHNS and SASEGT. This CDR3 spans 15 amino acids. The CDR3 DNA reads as TGTGCCAGCAGGCGCCGGACAGACAGCTCCTACGAGCAGTACTTC. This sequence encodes CASRRRTDSSYEQYF.

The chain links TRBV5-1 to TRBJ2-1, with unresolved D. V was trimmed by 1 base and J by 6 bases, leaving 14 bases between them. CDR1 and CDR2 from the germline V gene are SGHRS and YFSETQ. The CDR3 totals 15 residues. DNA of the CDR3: TGCGCCAGCAGCTTGAGAACTTCCCCACCCAATGAGCAGTTCTTC. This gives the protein CASSLRTSPPNEQFF.

In nucleotides, the CDR3 is TGTGCCAGCATAAGGACTCGGTACCAAGAGACCCAGTACTTC. As protein: CASIRTRYQETQYF. This chain uses TRBV6-1 with TRBJ2-5; perhaps TRBD2 as D (5 bases). The germline V gene encodes CDR1 MNHNS and CDR2 SASEGT. Trimming left V 7 bases short and J 0 bases short, with 12 bases between. The CDR3 has 14 residues.